A selection of T cell receptor beta chains follows, all from one sample in a study of CD8+ T cells in alopecia areata. Repertoires were generated with immunoSEQ multiplex PCR, while TCRdb's copy carries only in-frame clones and drops some. The repertoire holds approximately 150,000 clones, 50% to 60% seen once, with about 4.9% in the top ten. Sequences were obtained from CD4+ T cells sorted from blood. Source of these receptors: a human donor in good health. The CDR3 runs from the conserved cysteine through the conserved F or W. D genes are given only for firm matches. Size is omitted from some rows. Given values are once, few, many or a class for expanded clones.

D	V	size	J	DNA	CDR3
NA	TRBV5-1	NA	TRBJ2-5	TGCGCCAGCAGCGCTGGACAGAAAGAGACCCAGTACTTC	CASSAGQKETQYF
TRBD1	TRBV29-1	few	TRBJ2-5	TGCAGCGTGGGGACAGGGGGCCCGGAGACCCAGTACTTC	CSVGTGGPETQYF
TRBD1	TRBV29-1	NA	TRBJ1-1	TGCAGCTCCGGGGACAGGGGAGGGACTGAAGCTTTCTTT	CSSGDRGGTEAFF
NA	TRBV28	few	TRBJ2-5	TGTGCCAGCAGTTTAGCTAGGAGAGAGACCCAGTACTTC	CASSLARRETQYF
NA	TRBV29-1	few	TRBJ2-3	TGCAGCGTTGAGCGGGGATTACTCACAGATACGCAGTATTTT	CSVERGLLTDTQYF
NA	TRBV6-1	NA	TRBJ1-2	TGTGCCAGCAGTGAAGCGCAAAGAGGACCTTATGGCTACACCTTC	CASSEAQRGPYGYTF
NA	TRBV7-9	NA	TRBJ1-1	TGTGCCAGCAGCTCCCACCACGGGGTGAACACTGAAGCTTTCTTT	CASSSHHGVNTEAFF
NA	TRBV29-1	NA	TRBJ2-3	TGCAGCTCCTCCAGGCGGCTAAAGGACGATACGCAGTATTTT	CSSSRRLKDDTQYF
TRBD2	TRBV29-1	NA	TRBJ2-5	TGCAGCGTTTTTCTCCAGGGACTAGCGGGAGCTAAGACCCAGTACTTC	CSVFLQGLAGAKTQYF
NA	TRBV25-1	NA	TRBJ2-4	TGTGCCAGCAGTGATGGGGCCGGAGCCAAAAACATTCAGTACTTC	CASSDGAGAKNIQYF
NA	TRBV5-1	NA	TRBJ2-1	TGCGCCAGCAGCTTAGAGGGTTTAGCGCAGAATGAGCAGTTCTTC	CASSLEGLAQNEQFF
TRBD1	TRBV13	NA	TRBJ2-5	TGTGCCAGCAGCCTAAGACAGGGGAGGGAGACCCAGTACTTC	CASSLRQGRETQYF
TRBD1	TRBV7-9	NA	TRBJ1-2	TGTGCCAGCAGCTTAGTTTGGCAGGGGGTTGGCTACACCTTC	CASSLVWQGVGYTF
NA	TRBV29-1	NA	TRBJ2-5	TGCAGCGTCACCCAGAGAGGGAGGTACCAAGAGACCCAGTACTTC	CSVTQRGRYQETQYF
NA	TRBV4-1	NA	TRBJ2-3	TGCGCCAGCAGCCAAGAGAGGGCGGCTGATACGCAGTATTTT	CASSQERAADTQYF
NA	TRBV30	NA	TRBJ2-6	TGTGCCTGGAGCGCTCAGGGAGCTGGGGCCAACGTCCTGACTTTC	CAWSAQGAGANVLTF
NA	TRBV5-1	once	TRBJ1-2	TGCGCCAGCAGCTCTGCCCCACCCGGCTACACCTTC	CASSSAPPGYTF
NA	TRBV29-1	NA	TRBJ1-4	TGCAGCGTTAAAAGCCCGGTTCGAGAAAAACTGTTTTTT	CSVKSPVREKLFF
TRBD1	TRBV29-1	NA	TRBJ2-7	TGCAGCGTTGGGACAGGTCTCACCTACGAGCAGTACTTC	CSVGTGLTYEQYF
NA	TRBV5-4	NA	TRBJ2-5	TGTGCCAGCAGCTCAGGTGGAGGGGAGACCCAGTACTTC	CASSSGGGETQYF
NA	TRBV19	NA	TRBJ2-2	TGTGCCAGTCGCGACCGGGACACCAACACCGGGGAGCTGTTTTTT	CASRDRDTNTGELFF
TRBD1	TRBV29-1	few	TRBJ2-7	TGCAGCGTTGCCTGGACAGGGGGAGAGCAGTACTTC	CSVAWTGGEQYF
TRBD2	TRBV7-9	NA	TRBJ2-1	TGTGCCAGCAGCTTAGGTAGCGGGAGCGGCAATGAGCAGTTCTTC	CASSLGSGSGNEQFF
NA	TRBV9	NA	TRBJ2-5	TGTGCCAGCAGCGTAGGCTATAAAGAGACCCAGTACTTC	CASSVGYKETQYF
NA	TRBV25-1	NA	TRBJ2-7	TGTGCCAGCGCGAGCGGAGCTCGCGAGCAGTACTTC	CASASGAREQYF
NA	TRBV15	NA	TRBJ1-5	TGTGCCACCAGCAGAGCTCGCGGGGGCGGGAAAAGCAATCAGCCCCAGCATTTT	CATSRARGGGKSNQPQHF
TRBD2	TRBV7-3	NA	TRBJ2-7	TGTGCCAGCAGCTTACTCCAGATAGCGGGAGTTGTCCTGGAGTACTTC	CASSLLQIAGVVLEYF
NA	TRBV29-1	NA	TRBJ2-4	TGCAGCGTTGCGGCTACAGGTTTCGAAAACATTCAGTACTTC	CSVAATGFENIQYF
NA	TRBV7-9	NA	TRBJ1-5	TGTGCCAGCAGCTTAGGCGGGAAGAAAAATCAGCCCCAGCATTTT	CASSLGGKKNQPQHF
TRBD1	TRBV29-1	few	TRBJ1-3	TGCAGCGTCCTACGGACAGGGTCCTCTGGAAACACCATATATTTT	CSVLRTGSSGNTIYF
TRBD1	TRBV6-5	few	TRBJ1-2	TGTGCCAGCGGGACAGGGCCACTCGGCTACACCTTC	CASGTGPLGYTF
NA	TRBV29-1	NA	TRBJ2-2	TGCAGCGTTGATACGGCGAACACCGGGGAGCTGTTTTTT	CSVDTANTGELFF
TRBD2	TRBV4-1	NA	TRBJ2-1	TGCGCCAGCAGCCACTTAGCGGGAGGATACAATGAGCAGTTCTTC	CASSHLAGGYNEQFF
TRBD1	TRBV28	NA	TRBJ2-1	TGTGCCAGCTCTACAGGGGAAGAGTCCAGTGCGGATGAGCAGTTCTTC	CASSTGEESSADEQFF
NA	TRBV5-6	NA	TRBJ2-1	TGTGCCAGCAGCTTGGACAGGGTTTCCTACAATGAGCAGTTCTTC	CASSLDRVSYNEQFF
TRBD1	TRBV29-1	NA	TRBJ2-7	TGCAGCGTAGAGACCGGGACAGGGGGAGACGAGCAGTACTTC	CSVETGTGGDEQYF
TRBD2	TRBV19	NA	TRBJ2-1	TGTGCCAGTAGTATAGTCAGGAAGGCAGGGCTAGCGGGAGGCTTCTACAATGAGCAGTTCTTC	CASSIVRKAGLAGGFYNEQFF
NA	TRBV5-1	NA	TRBJ1-2	TGCGCCAGCAGCCCCGGGGCCTCGGGCTACACCTTC	CASSPGASGYTF
NA	TRBV4-1	NA	TRBJ2-2	TGCGCCAGCAGCCAACACGGGGAGCTGTTTTTT	CASSQHGELFF
NA	TRBV29-1	NA	TRBJ1-2	TGCAGCGTTGAATATGCTCGGCAGTATGGTGGCTACACCTTC	CSVEYARQYGGYTF
NA	TRBV2	NA	TRBJ1-1	TGTGCCACCCAGAGTTTATTGAACACTGAAGCTTTCTTT	CATQSLLNTEAFF
NA	TRBV6-1	NA	TRBJ1-2	TGTGCCAGCACTACGGACATCCTATATGGCTACACCTTC	CASTTDILYGYTF
TRBD1	TRBV2	NA	TRBJ1-2	TGTGCCAGCCTGAGGGACAGGGGAGAATATGGCTACACCTTC	CASLRDRGEYGYTF
TRBD1	TRBV27	NA	TRBJ1-4	TGTGCCAGCAGAAGACAGGGTACTAATGAAAAACTGTTTTTT	CASRRQGTNEKLFF
NA	TRBV28	NA	TRBJ1-5	TGTGCCAGCAGTTTTTCAGGGTTCGATCAGCCCCAGCATTTT	CASSFSGFDQPQHF
NA	TRBV19	NA	TRBJ2-7	TGTGCCAGTAAGGGGACATCCTCCTACGAGCAGTACTTC	CASKGTSSYEQYF
NA	TRBV29-1	NA	TRBJ2-2	TGCAGCGTTCGACGGAACACCGGGGAGCTGTTTTTT	CSVRRNTGELFF
TRBD2	TRBV7-9	NA	TRBJ2-1	TGTGCCAGCAGCCCCTCGGGACTAGCGCCCGCCGAGCAGTTCTTC	CASSPSGLAPAEQFF